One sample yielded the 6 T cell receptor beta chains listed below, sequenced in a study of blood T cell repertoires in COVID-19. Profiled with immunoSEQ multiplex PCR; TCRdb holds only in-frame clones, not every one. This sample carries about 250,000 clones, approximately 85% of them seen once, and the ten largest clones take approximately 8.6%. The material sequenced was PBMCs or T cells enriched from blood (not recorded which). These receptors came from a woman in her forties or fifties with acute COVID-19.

The DNA for the CDR3 is TGTGCCAGCAGCTTAGCTCAAATTGGGGCACAAGAGACCCAGTACTTC. This translates into CASSLAQIGAQETQYF. This sequence joins TRBV7-6 and TRBJ2-5; tentative D call: TRBD1 (5 bases). The V end was cut by 0 bases, the J end by 2 bases, with 13 bases between. The CDR3 extends over 16 amino acids. Germline-derived CDR1 and CDR2 are SGHVS and FNYEAQ.

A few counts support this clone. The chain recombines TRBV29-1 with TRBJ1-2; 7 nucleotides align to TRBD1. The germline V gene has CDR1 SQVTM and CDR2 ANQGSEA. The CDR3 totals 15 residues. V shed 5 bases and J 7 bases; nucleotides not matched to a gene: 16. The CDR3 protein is CSVRRDSHSTGGYTF. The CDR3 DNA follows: TGCAGCGTTCGCCGGGACAGCCACTCGACGGGTGGCTACACCTTC.

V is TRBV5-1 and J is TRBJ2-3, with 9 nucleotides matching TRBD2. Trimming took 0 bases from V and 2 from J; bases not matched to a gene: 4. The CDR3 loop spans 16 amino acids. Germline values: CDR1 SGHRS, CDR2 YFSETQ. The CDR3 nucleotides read TGCGCCAGCAGCTTGGCCGGCGGGGGGGCCACAGATACGCAGTATTTT. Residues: CASSLAGGGATDTQYF.

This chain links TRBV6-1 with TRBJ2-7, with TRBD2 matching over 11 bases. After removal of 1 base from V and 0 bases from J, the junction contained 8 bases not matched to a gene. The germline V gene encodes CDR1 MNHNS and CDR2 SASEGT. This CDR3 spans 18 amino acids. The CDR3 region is CASSEGGLAGGRSYEQYF. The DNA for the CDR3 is TGTGCCAGCAGTGAAGGAGGGCTAGCGGGGGGCCGCTCCTACGAGCAGTACTTC.

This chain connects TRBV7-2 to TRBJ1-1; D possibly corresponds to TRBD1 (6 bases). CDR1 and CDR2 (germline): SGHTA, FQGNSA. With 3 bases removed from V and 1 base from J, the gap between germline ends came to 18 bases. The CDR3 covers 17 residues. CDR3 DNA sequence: TGTGCCAGCAGCTTGTATACTCTGGGGGCGGGGAACACTGAAGCTTTCTTT. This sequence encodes CASSLYTLGAGNTEAFF.

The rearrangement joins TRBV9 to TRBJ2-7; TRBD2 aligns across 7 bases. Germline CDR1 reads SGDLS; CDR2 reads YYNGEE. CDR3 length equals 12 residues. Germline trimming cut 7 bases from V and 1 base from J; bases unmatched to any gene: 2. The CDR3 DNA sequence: TGTGCCAGCGGGAGGGCTTCCTACGAGCAGTACTTC. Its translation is CASGRASYEQYF.